This TCR beta chain was observed in a study of Ad26.COV2.S vaccination and SARS-CoV-2 variants. Study in general: Intramuscularly, Ad26.COV2.S was given either once or twice, 56 days apart. Study results and caveats: In vaccinated individuals, spike-specific CD8+ and CD4+ T cell responses reportedly displayed substantial breadth.

Treatment reported: some 19 received Ad26.COV2.S at low or high dose, single or two shots; about 5 received placebo; per-sample allocation not given. All samples were drawn on day 63, counting from the first vaccine or placebo injection. An adult aged 18-55 years in Boston served as the donor. An Ad26 vector that expressed Wuhan-strain SARS-CoV-2 spike constituted the vaccine. Data came from immunoSEQ multiplex PCR; TCRdb stores just in-frame clones and leaves some out. The sample consists of around 380,000 clones, 70% to 90% of them appearing once. A remark on this clone: The antigen is unknown.

With 3 bases clipped from V and 5 bases from J, the junction kept 4 bases outside the gene matches. Germline V lookup: CDR1 MGHRA, CDR2 YSYEKL. This CDR3 region has 15 residues. The chain is built from TRBV4-1 and TRBJ1-5, with TRBD1 matching over 10 bases. The receptor comes from a person between 18 and 65 years old who received the Ad26.COV2.S COVID-19 vaccine or a placebo. Sequenced here: peripheral blood, sampled in a trial of Ad26.COV2.S vaccine versus placebo. The CDR3 protein is CASSQGDRGYQPQHF. The DNA for the CDR3 is TGCGCCAGCAGCCAGGGGGACAGGGGATATCAGCCCCAGCATTTT.